This TCR beta chain was identified during a study of identical twins (dated by TCRdb to 2016 to 2017). In the study overall: To test whether fetal clonotypes persist, the study used deep sequencing on TCR alpha and beta repertoires from monozygotic twins, unrelated adults of various ages, and cord blood. To rule out contamination, replicate twin experiments were performed at different times with different library preparation protocols.

The library was produced with 5' RACE. Sequencing took place on an Illumina HiSeq 2000. A universal primer binding site was introduced by template switching, and a unique molecular identifier was present in the final cDNA, enabling accurate counting of TCR cDNA molecules. Specific primers in the conserved constant-segment region were used to synthesize first-strand cDNA for TCR alpha and beta chains. Each cDNA library was double barcoded, with a SMART-Mk sample barcode plus Illumina barcodes, to control for contamination. TruSeq adapter sequences along with Illumina sample barcodes were introduced in two successive PCR steps. The TCR alpha and beta cDNA libraries were sequenced on the Illumina HiSeq platform using custom primers. As for how the authors treated the data: MiGEC was used to process raw reads and extract unique molecular identifiers, and MiXCR was used to find CDR3 positions. Recombination models were inferred per individual with the repgenHMM and IGoR tools using an EM algorithm. The analysis of shared clonotypes was done with the tcR package in R, with sharing normalized by the product of cloneset sizes. To study raw recombination without the effects of thymic and clonal selection, out-of-frame nonproductive sequences were analyzed. TCRdb reprocessed the public reads (quality trimming at Q25 with fastp, clone calling with MiXCR) and kept in-frame beta chains. Each record represents a unique CDR3 protein, reported with the most common genes and DNA among its rows. What appears here as the V and J calls and clone size reflects TCRdb's work, not the paper's. The sample data list about 1.7 million distinct CDR3 sequences, and about 32% of these were observed just once. The ten largest make up approximately 0.25% of the sample.

Points on this clonotype: Its antigen remains undetermined. Within one base of it there is no much larger clone, and no base qualities were kept.

Beyond this particular receptor, the publication reports: Compared with coincidental sharing between unrelated individuals, an excess of low generation-probability sequences was observed among out-of-frame TCR alpha sequences shared between twins. In beta out-of-frame sequences, excess twin sharing was weaker, because having fewer shared sequences lowered the signal-to-noise ratio. Conclusions relied on cross-sectional statistical analysis, since the same donors could not be followed over many years. In monozygotic twins, recombination models systematically underestimated out-of-frame TCR alpha sharing, but the models matched the sharing seen between unrelated individuals. Invariant T cells such as MAIT and iNKT could partly confound zero-insertion analyses, though diverse VJ usage argued against this for most clonotypes. Abundant cord blood beta clonotypes had fewer insertions, young adult naive repertoires showed a similar but weaker trend, and memory repertoires showed no such trend.

Only healthy Caucasian donors were included. The CDR3 measures 15 amino acids from cysteine to phenylalanine. Only the CDR3 DNA stays, 45 bases, in frame from base 1. CDR1 and CDR2, looked up from the germline V gene (reference sequence), are DFQATT and SNEGSKA. The junction shows trimming of 6 bases on V and 1 base on J, and the gene matches do not reach 7 bases of it. The sequenced sample was cord blood. The receptor was isolated from a newborn girl in good health. The chain links TRBV20-1 with TRBJ2-3, and 10 bases in between align with TRBD1. The CDR3 is CSAALGTGGTDTQYF. The nucleotide sequence reads TGCAGTGCCGCCCTCGGGACAGGGGGCACAGATACGCAGTATTTT.